This T cell receptor (beta chain) was found in a study of blood T cell repertoires in COVID-19. Whole-study context: PBMCs, B-cell-depleted T cells, or T cells provided the cDNA or gDNA that made up the material.

The V end lost 0 bases, the J end lost 2 bases, and 4 bases lay between the germline ends. The CDR3 is 13 residues long. From germline, CDR1 is MGHRA and CDR2 YSYEKL. The assay was immunoSEQ multiplex PCR, and TCRdb's table has in-frame clones only and misses some. The sample holds tens of thousands of clones, about four fifths seen once. This TCR was sampled from a woman older than 75 with acute or convalescent COVID-19. Sequenced input: peripheral blood. The chain joins TRBV4-1 to TRBJ1-2; no definite D call. The CDR3 DNA reads as TGCGCCAGCAGCCAAGATCAGAACTATGGCTACACCTTC. Its translation is CASSQDQNYGYTF.